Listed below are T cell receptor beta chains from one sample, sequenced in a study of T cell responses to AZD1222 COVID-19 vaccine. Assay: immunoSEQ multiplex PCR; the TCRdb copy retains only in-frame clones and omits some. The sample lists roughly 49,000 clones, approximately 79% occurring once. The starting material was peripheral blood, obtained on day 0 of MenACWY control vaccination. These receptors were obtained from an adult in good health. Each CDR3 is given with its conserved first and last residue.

CDR3: CASSRGQTYEQYF; J: TRBJ2-7; V: TRBV6-1
CDR3: CASSYSGSQPQHF; J: TRBJ1-5; V: TRBV6-5
CDR3: CASSELSGTNYGYTF; J: TRBJ1-2; V: TRBV6-1
CDR3: CASSRPDRENTEAFF; J: TRBJ1-1; V: TRBV19
CDR3: CASSLRLAGAYNEQFF; J: TRBJ2-1; V: TRBV7-8
CDR3: CASSGGLNQPQHF; J: TRBJ1-5; V: TRBV10-1
CDR3: CAWSVGRVQGTEAFF; J: TRBJ1-1; V: TRBV30
CDR3: CSAPGKYGYTF; J: TRBJ1-2; V: TRBV20-1
CDR3: CASSLSQETQYF; J: TRBJ2-5; V: TRBV12-3/TRBV12-4
CDR3: CASSAATGGRSPLHF; J: TRBJ1-6; V: TRBV19
CDR3: CASSQYVQGATYNSPLHF; J: TRBJ1-6; V: TRBV3-1/TRBV3-2
CDR3: CATSDLGRGPSSYNEQFF; J: TRBJ2-1; V: TRBV24-1
CDR3: CASTADGPYGYTF; J: TRBJ1-2; V: TRBV2
CDR3: CASSFVASSLNEQYF; J: TRBJ2-7; V: TRBV5-6
CDR3: CASSFYTEAFF; J: TRBJ1-1; V: TRBV7-2
CDR3: CASSNNRGRDEQYF; J: TRBJ2-7; V: TRBV11-2
CDR3: CASSPPRRSFYGYTF; J: TRBJ1-2; V: TRBV6-5
CDR3: CAWAPGTFVNQPQHF; J: TRBJ1-5; V: TRBV30
CDR3: CASSEAGDSPLHF; J: TRBJ1-6; V: TRBV10-1
CDR3: CASSPQVLSYNEQFF; J: TRBJ2-1; V: TRBV27
CDR3: CASRLAGGSQETQYF; J: TRBJ2-5; V: TRBV5-1
CDR3: CSVRPGASTEAFF; J: TRBJ1-1; V: TRBV29-1
CDR3: CASSLDGAGEQFF; J: TRBJ2-1; V: TRBV5-8
CDR3: CASSSPGQSLTSGYTF; J: TRBJ1-2; V: TRBV7-2
CDR3: CSVGAREVGQFF; J: TRBJ2-1; V: TRBV29-1
CDR3: CASSRFGSGRTGELFF; J: TRBJ2-2; V: TRBV28
CDR3: CASRADRGREAFF; J: TRBJ1-1; V: TRBV2
CDR3: CASSPSSMGTTEAFF; J: TRBJ1-1; V: TRBV18
CDR3: CASSLVGTRVEQFF; J: TRBJ2-1; V: TRBV7-9
CDR3: CASSPKDLPTYGYTF; J: TRBJ1-2; V: TRBV28
CDR3: CASSPPVRGRNTEAFF; J: TRBJ1-1; V: TRBV18
CDR3: CASSSSDRPGNTIYF; J: TRBJ1-3; V: TRBV11-2
CDR3: CASSQTGTSYEQYF; J: TRBJ2-7; V: TRBV19
CDR3: CASSLLPTGGSNYGYTF; J: TRBJ1-2; V: TRBV5-8
CDR3: CASSDTGRVSYNEQFF; J: TRBJ2-1; V: TRBV3-1/TRBV3-2
CDR3: CSVSQYNEQFF; J: TRBJ2-1; V: TRBV29-1
CDR3: CASKRGSLGVEETQYF; J: TRBJ2-5; V: TRBV5-1
CDR3: CASSSLAAKVGEQYF; J: TRBJ2-7; V: TRBV7-9
CDR3: CASIHRERTEAFF; J: TRBJ1-1; V: TRBV2
CDR3: CASSLSGRAGEQFF; J: TRBJ2-1; V: TRBV27
CDR3: CSVSGTAYGYTF; J: TRBJ1-2; V: TRBV29-1
CDR3: CASRLLPGVSNTEAFF; J: TRBJ1-1; V: TRBV27
CDR3: CASSLGWGTGSLAKNIQYF; J: TRBJ2-4; V: TRBV5-1
CDR3: CASSSKTGAGTEAFF; J: TRBJ1-1; V: TRBV7-9
CDR3: CASSTGGRGGINEKLFF; J: TRBJ1-4; V: TRBV5-1
CDR3: CASSKQGVGQPQHF; J: TRBJ1-5; V: TRBV6-5
CDR3: CAISGWGRDTEAFF; J: TRBJ1-1; V: TRBV10-3
CDR3: CASSQVMNSPLHF; J: TRBJ1-6; V: TRBV4-1
CDR3: CASSGGLAEAYEQYF; J: TRBJ2-7; V: TRBV25-1
CDR3: CASRTGAGNTIYF; J: TRBJ1-3; V: TRBV7-9
CDR3: CASSLGNEQFF; J: TRBJ2-1; V: TRBV5-6
CDR3: CASSVSGGAGNSPLHF; J: TRBJ1-6; V: TRBV6-1
CDR3: CASSLGGTGGRRANVLTF; J: TRBJ2-6; V: TRBV5-1
CDR3: CASRLDIHNYGYTF; J: TRBJ1-2; V: TRBV6-5
CDR3: CASSLGAGGTDIQYF; J: TRBJ2-4; V: TRBV5-1
CDR3: CASSLVLGSSSPLHF; J: TRBJ1-6; V: TRBV7-9